This T cell receptor (beta chain) was found in a study of T cell responses to AZD1222 COVID-19 vaccine. Study summary: Pooled samples include second doses given at about 4 or 12 weeks. Study results and caveats: Repertoires in all cases were sampled only once the peak T cell response had passed. Nearly half of unique spike-specific TCRs reportedly avoided B.1.351 and B.1.1.7 mutated regions. It was only six AZD1222 recipients who were seropositive at baseline.

Sequencing used immunoSEQ multiplex PCR; TCRdb keeps in-frame clones, though not all of them. The sample records under 80,000 clones, around four fifths being singletons. Comments on this clone: Its antigen is currently unknown.

Trimming pared 0 bases from V and 7 bases from J, leaving 16 bases between. CDR1 is MNHEY and CDR2 is SVGAGI in the germline V gene. CDR3 length equals 16 residues. The input for sequencing was peripheral blood, taken on day 0 of AZD1222 vaccination. This receptor was taken from an adult in good health. The chain has TRBV6-5 and TRBJ1-5, with D possibly TRBD1 on 6 matching bases. The CDR3 reads CASSYSSGDRKQPQHF. For the CDR3, the DNA is TGTGCCAGCAGTTACTCGTCAGGGGATCGGAAACAGCCCCAGCATTTT.